This T cell receptor (beta chain) appears in the sequencing data of a study of T cells in Graves' hyperthyroidism and ophthalmopathy. Study as a whole: Upon initial diagnosis and before any treatment, peripheral blood was collected.

This CDR3 is built from 14 residues. Between the trimmed V and J ends, which lost 7 bases and 2 bases, there was a span of 11 bases. RNA transcripts yielded amplified TCR beta CDR3 regions. HTBI primers drove first-round RT-PCR of the TCR CDR3. Via MiXCR, TCRdb re-called the multiplex PCR reads, giving one row per CDR3 protein. The sample lists 650,000 to 700,000 distinct CDR3 sequences; 15% to 20% were seen once. For this clonotype: A read error is possible here, since a much larger clone lies one base away.

The patients, who ranged from 18 to 65 in age, presented with newly diagnosed hyperthyroidism lasting under 2 months. Isolation of PBMCs was performed on around 9.4 ml fresh peripheral blood. The TCR originated in a man aged 50 to 60 with Graves' hyperthyroidism. Input material: blood. The genes are TRBV12-3 or TRBV12-4 and TRBJ1-4, with unresolved D. The CDR3 DNA is TGTGCCAGCACCTGGATAGGGACTAATGAAAAACTGTTTTTT. It yields the protein CASTWIGTNEKLFF.